Listed below are T cell receptor beta chains from one sample, sequenced in a study of control samples from healthy donors and cancer patients. The data were produced by immunoSEQ multiplex PCR, yet TCRdb's version contains in-frame clones alone and is incomplete. This sample has about 100,000 clones, with 88% found just once. Material: blood. These TCRs come from a man aged 25-40 years in good health. Each CDR3 is given with its conserved first and last residue.

TRBV11-2	TRBJ2-3	CASSPPADTTDTQYF
TRBV2	TRBJ2-7	CASRDGLAAYEQYF
TRBV12-3/TRBV12-4	TRBJ1-1	CASTSTPPGAFF
TRBV20-1	TRBJ2-7	CSARGAREQYF
TRBV27	TRBJ2-1	CASSLTSGSSPHGQFF
TRBV7-8	TRBJ1-2	CASSPRDGLYGYTF
TRBV19	TRBJ1-5	CASGDSNQPQHF
TRBV29-1	TRBJ2-7	CSVSDGEQYF
TRBV18	TRBJ2-3	CASSSVQGADTQYF
TRBV28	TRBJ1-1	CASSFNGLYRRGTEAFF
TRBV6-2/TRBV6-3	TRBJ1-6	CASSRQTLNSPLHF
TRBV9	TRBJ1-1	CASSPHEGRNTEAFF
TRBV27	TRBJ2-5	CASSLSYTGGGETQYF
TRBV21-1	TRBJ1-4	CASSKDGTQSSEKLFF
TRBV25-1	TRBJ2-1	CASSSYNEQFF
TRBV29-1	TRBJ2-2	CSVDGGDIGNTGELFF
TRBV29-1	TRBJ2-1	CSVYSGRGEQFF
TRBV19	TRBJ2-1	CASSFSGGEYNEQFF
TRBV13	TRBJ2-5	CASSLVVMAGGQETQYF
TRBV6-5	TRBJ1-1	CASRPGRALSEAFF
TRBV4-1	TRBJ2-7	CASSPRHESSYEQYF
TRBV28	TRBJ2-2	CASRGVRATGELFF
TRBV3-1/TRBV3-2	TRBJ1-2	CASSQDWDSQTNYGYTF
TRBV18	TRBJ2-3	CASSPLTTDTQYF
TRBV13	TRBJ1-4	CASSLYRDRGEKLFF
TRBV14	TRBJ2-5	CASSRGGTSAIQETQYF
TRBV4-2	TRBJ2-3	CASSSSGYTQYF
TRBV2	TRBJ1-2	CASSQGEGYGYTF
TRBV5-6	TRBJ2-2	CASSPTRNTGELFF
TRBV29-1	TRBJ2-3	CSVEPSGRTDTQYF
TRBV7-2	TRBJ2-1	CASSLYRSNEQFF
TRBV5-8	TRBJ2-1	CASSLERASVSYNEQFF
TRBV30	TRBJ2-5	CAWSDTGTSLSETQYF
TRBV4-1	TRBJ1-1	CASSPDPGTVNTEAFF
TRBV30	TRBJ1-5	CAWSPGRSNQPQHF
TRBV10-1	TRBJ2-7	CASSEQDSYEQYF
TRBV9	TRBJ1-3	CASSVGGQGNTIYF
TRBV9	TRBJ2-5	CASSESVGPETQYF
TRBV6-5	TRBJ1-2	CASNGQLLGNYGYTF
TRBV2	TRBJ1-6	CASSELEGNSPLHF
TRBV7-3	TRBJ2-3	CASSFSGTDTQYF
TRBV5-1	TRBJ1-6	CASSLGDSGFSPLHF
TRBV24-1	TRBJ2-1	CATSERTAYNEQFF
TRBV2	TRBJ2-5	CASSDDRALEETQYF
TRBV11-3	TRBJ1-2	CASSLVQGYGYTF
TRBV18	TRBJ1-4	CASSLSGSRNEKLFF
TRBV7-3	TRBJ1-2	CASSSNGQGAGGYTF
TRBV6-6	TRBJ2-5	CASSYSSGSRETQYF